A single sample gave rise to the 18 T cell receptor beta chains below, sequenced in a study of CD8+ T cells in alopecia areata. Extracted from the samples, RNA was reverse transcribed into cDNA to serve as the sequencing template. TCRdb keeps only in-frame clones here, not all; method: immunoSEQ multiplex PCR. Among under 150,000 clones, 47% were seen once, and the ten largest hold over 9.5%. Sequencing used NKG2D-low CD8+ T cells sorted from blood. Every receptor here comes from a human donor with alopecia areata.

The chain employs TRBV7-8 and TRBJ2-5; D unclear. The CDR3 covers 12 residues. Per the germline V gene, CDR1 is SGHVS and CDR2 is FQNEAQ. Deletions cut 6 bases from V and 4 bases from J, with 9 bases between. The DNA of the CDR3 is TGTGCCAGCAGTTCGACGGCAGAGACCCAGTACTTC. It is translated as CASSSTAETQYF.

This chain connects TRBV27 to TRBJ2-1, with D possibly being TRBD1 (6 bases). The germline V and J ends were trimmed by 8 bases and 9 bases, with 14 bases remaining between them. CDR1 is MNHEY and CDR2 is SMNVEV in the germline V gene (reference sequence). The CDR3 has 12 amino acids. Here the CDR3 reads CASRTERGEQFF. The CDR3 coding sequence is TGTGCCAGCCGGACAGAACGGGGTGAGCAGTTCTTC.

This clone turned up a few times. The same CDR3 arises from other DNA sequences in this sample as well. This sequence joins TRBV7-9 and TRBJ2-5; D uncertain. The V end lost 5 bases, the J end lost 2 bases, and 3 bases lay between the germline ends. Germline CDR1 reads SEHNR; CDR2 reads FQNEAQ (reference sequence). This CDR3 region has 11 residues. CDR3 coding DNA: TGTGCCAGCAGCCCTCAAGAGACCCAGTACTTC. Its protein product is CASSPQETQYF.

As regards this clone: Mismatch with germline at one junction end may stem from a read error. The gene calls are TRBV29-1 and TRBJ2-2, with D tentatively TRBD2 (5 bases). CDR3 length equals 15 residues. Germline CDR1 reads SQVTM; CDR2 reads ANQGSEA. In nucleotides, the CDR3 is TGCAGCGCCGAGGCTAGGGCAGGAAGGACCGGGGAGCCGTTTTTT. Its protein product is CSAEARAGRTGEPFF.

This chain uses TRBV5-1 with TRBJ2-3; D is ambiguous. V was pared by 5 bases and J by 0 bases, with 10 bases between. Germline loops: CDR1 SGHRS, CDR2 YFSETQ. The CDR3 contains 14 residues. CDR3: CASSPRGSTDTQYF. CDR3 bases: TGCGCCAGCAGTCCCCGTGGAAGCACAGATACGCAGTATTTT.

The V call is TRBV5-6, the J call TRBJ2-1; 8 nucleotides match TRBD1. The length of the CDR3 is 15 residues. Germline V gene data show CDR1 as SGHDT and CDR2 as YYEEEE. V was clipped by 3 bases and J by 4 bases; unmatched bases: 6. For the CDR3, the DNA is TGTGCCAGCAGCTACGGGACAGGACCATACAATGAGCAGTTCTTC. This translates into CASSYGTGPYNEQFF.

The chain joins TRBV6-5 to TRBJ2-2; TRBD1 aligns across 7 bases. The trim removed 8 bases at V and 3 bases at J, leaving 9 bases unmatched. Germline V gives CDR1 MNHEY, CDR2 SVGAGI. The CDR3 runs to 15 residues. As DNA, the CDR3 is TGTGCCAGCTTCACCACAGGGGTTGACACCGGGGAGCTGTTTTTT. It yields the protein CASFTTGVDTGELFF.

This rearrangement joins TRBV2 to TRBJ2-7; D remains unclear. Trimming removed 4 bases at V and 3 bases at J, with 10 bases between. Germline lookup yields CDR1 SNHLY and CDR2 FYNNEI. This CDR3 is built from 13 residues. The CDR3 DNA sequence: TGTGCCAGCAGTGTACACCCGGACTACGAGCAGTACTTC. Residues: CASSVHPDYEQYF.

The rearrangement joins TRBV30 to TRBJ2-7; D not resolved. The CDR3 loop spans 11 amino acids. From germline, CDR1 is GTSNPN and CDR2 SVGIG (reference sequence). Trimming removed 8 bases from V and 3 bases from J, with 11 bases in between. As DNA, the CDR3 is TGTGCCGGGAAGGGTAACTACGAGCAGTACTTC. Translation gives CAGKGNYEQYF.

In DNA form, the CDR3 reads TGTGCCTGGAGTTCGGTCAATGAGCAGTTCTTC. It codes for CAWSSVNEQFF. The chain combines TRBV30 with TRBJ2-1; D is ambiguous. The CDR3 length is 11 residues. Trimming shortened V by 2 bases and J by 6 bases, and 5 bases separated the two germline ends. Germline V gene sequence: CDR1 GTSNPN, CDR2 SVGIG (reference sequence).

The CDR3 here is CSVEGVFTGEETQYF. In DNA, the CDR3 is TGCAGCGTTGAAGGGGTATTCACAGGGGAAGAGACCCAGTACTTC. The chain links TRBV29-1 to TRBJ2-5; the match to TRBD1 covers 7 bases. The germline V gene has CDR1 SQVTM and CDR2 ANQGSEA. CDR3 length equals 15 residues. The J segment lost 3 bases and the V segment lost 1 base, leaving 8 bases of the junction unmatched. Looking up the rest from reference TRBV29-1 and TRBJ2-5 gives the full variable domain: SAVISQKPSRDICQRGTSLTIQCQVDSQVTMMFWYRQQPGQSLTLIATANQGSEATYESGFVIDKFPISRPNLTFSTLTVSNMSPEDSSIYLCSVEGVFTGEETQYFGPGTRLLVL.

CDR3 nucleotide sequence: TGCAGCGTTGAGACCCCCAGGGACACCGGGGAGCTGTTTTTT. Translating gives CSVETPRDTGELFF. The V gene is TRBV29-1, the J gene TRBJ2-2; D is perhaps TRBD1 (5 bases). Germline lookup yields CDR1 SQVTM and CDR2 ANQGSEA. With 3 bases removed from V and 3 bases from J, the gap between germline ends came to 11 bases. The CDR3 spans 14 residues.

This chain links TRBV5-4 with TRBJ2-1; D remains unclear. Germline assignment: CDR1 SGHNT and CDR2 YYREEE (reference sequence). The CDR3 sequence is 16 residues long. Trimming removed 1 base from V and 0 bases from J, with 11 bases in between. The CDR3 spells CASSLYLLSSYNEQFF. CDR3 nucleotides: TGTGCCAGCAGCTTGTATCTCCTGAGCTCCTACAATGAGCAGTTCTTC.

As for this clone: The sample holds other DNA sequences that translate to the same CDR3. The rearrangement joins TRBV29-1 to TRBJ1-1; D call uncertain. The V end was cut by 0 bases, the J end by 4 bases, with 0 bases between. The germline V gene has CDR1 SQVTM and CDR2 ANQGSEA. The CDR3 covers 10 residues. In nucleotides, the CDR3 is TGCAGCGTTGAAGACACTGAAGCTTTCTTT. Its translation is CSVEDTEAFF.

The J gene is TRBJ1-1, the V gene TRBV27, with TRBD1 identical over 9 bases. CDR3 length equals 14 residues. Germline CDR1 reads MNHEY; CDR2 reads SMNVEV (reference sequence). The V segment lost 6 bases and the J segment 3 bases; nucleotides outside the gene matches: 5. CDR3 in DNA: TGTGCCAGCAGCGTTAGACAGGGGGACACTGAAGCTTTCTTT. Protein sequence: CASSVRQGDTEAFF.

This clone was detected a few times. In nucleotides, the CDR3 is TGTGCCAGCAGCCGATTCCCAAGGGGGGCGTCCCACGAGCAGTACTTC. Encoded protein: CASSRFPRGASHEQYF. The chain is built from TRBV14 and TRBJ2-7; either TRBD1 or TRBD2 may supply D (6 bases each). The CDR3 contains 16 residues. Germline CDR1 SGHDN, CDR2 FVKESK. Trimming removed 4 bases at V and 5 bases at J, with 21 bases between.

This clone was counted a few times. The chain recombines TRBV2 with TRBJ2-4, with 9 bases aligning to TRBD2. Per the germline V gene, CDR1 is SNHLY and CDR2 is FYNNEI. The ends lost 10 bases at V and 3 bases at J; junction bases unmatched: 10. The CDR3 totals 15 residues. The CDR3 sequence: CANREREDHKNIQYF. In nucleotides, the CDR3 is TGTGCCAACCGTGAGCGGGAGGACCACAAAAACATTCAGTACTTC.

The CDR3: CASSLPGNEQYF. The DNA of the CDR3 is TGCGCCAGCAGCCTTCCGGGAAACGAGCAGTACTTC. V and J are TRBV4-1 and TRBJ2-7; tentative D call: TRBD2 (5 bases). Germline V gives CDR1 MGHRA, CDR2 YSYEKL. This CDR3 comprises 12 residues. V lost 4 bases and J lost 5, with 9 bases in between.